This paragraph reports one T cell receptor beta chain. Its cognate antigen is unknown. An end of the junction differs from the germline gene, which may be a read error. The CDR3 goes on 3 residues after the read ends, and that part is filled in from the germline J gene. This sample was included in a study of T cell clonality in common variable immunodeficiency. General observations from the study: In common variable immunodeficiency, TCR beta chains reportedly carried fewer deletions and N-nucleotide insertions. Shared TCRbeta clones were fewer between CVID subjects than controls. What drives increased CVID clonality needs T cell subpopulation sequencing. TCRbeta clonality was increased in CVID versus healthy controls.

Germline CDR1 is SEHNR and CDR2 is FQNEAQ (reference sequence). The CDR3 loop spans 13 amino acids. TCRdb keeps only in-frame clones here, not all; method: immunoSEQ multiplex PCR. The sample shows around 19,000 clones, no singletons; the ten largest hold roughly 7%. V is TRBV7-9 and J is TRBJ1-2; possibly TRBD1 for D (5 bases). Source material: peripheral blood mononuclear cells. The clonotype originates from a human donor with common variable immunodeficiency. The CDR3 sequence is CVSSPQAFYGYTF. CDR3 DNA (partial): TGTGTCAGCAGCCCACAGGCCTTCTATGGC.